These T cell receptor beta chains were read from a single sample in a study of human T cells and chemical hapten exposure. Each CDR3 protein is one row after TCRdb ran MiXCR on the RACE reads. The data hold some 36,000 distinct CDR3 sequences, with more than 8% observed a single time. Sequenced here: whole blood, sampled in connection with sensitization to the hapten diphenylcyclopropenone (DPC). Receptor source: a man in his fifties or sixties with alopecia areata. Some clones in this sample may be carry-over from other donors' samples. CDR3s include the opening cysteine and the closing phenylalanine or tryptophan. D genes are given only for firm matches. For some rows the clone size is stated as once, few or many, or as a class when expanded; others skip it.

V gene	J gene	D gene	clone size	CDR3 DNA	CDR3 protein
TRBV27	TRBJ2-7	NA	many	TGTGCCAGCAGTTTAGTAGGCAGACTCTCCTACGAGCAGTACTTC	CASSLVGRLSYEQYF
TRBV29-1	TRBJ2-1	NA	many	TGCAGCGCCGAACTCGTCAATGAGCAGTTCTTC	CSAELVNEQFF
TRBV29-1	TRBJ2-2	NA	many	TGCAGCGGCAGGGGAGATGAAACCGGGGAGCTGTGTTTT	CSGRGDETGELCF
TRBV28	TRBJ2-7	NA	many	TGTGCCAGCAGCCGAGGGGCACTCCCCGCCGAGCAGTACTTC	CASSRGALPAEQYF
TRBV7-2	TRBJ2-7	TRBD1	many	TGTGCCAGCAGCTTAGGAGGGACAGGGCCCTACGAGCAGTACTTC	CASSLGGTGPYEQYF
TRBV29-1	TRBJ2-5	TRBD1	NA	TGCAGCGTTGACGCAGGGGGCCACCAAGAGACCCAGTACTTC	CSVDAGGHQETQYF
TRBV20-1	TRBJ1-5	TRBD1	many	TGCAGTGCGTCGAAGGGACAGGCAATCAATCAGCCCCAGCATTTT	CSASKGQAINQPQHF
TRBV7-8	TRBJ2-7	TRBD1	once	TGTGCCAGCAGCTCCGCCGGGACAGGGAACTACGAGCAGTACTTC	CASSSAGTGNYEQYF
TRBV20-1	TRBJ2-7	TRBD2	many	TGCAGTGCTACTAGCGGGAGCGGATCCTACGAGCAGTACTTC	CSATSGSGSYEQYF
TRBV4-1	TRBJ2-2	NA	few	TGCGCCAGCAGCCTTACATTAGCGTCTACCGGGGAGCTGTTTTTT	CASSLTLASTGELFF
TRBV4-2	TRBJ2-5	NA	many	TGTGCCAGCAGCCAAGAGGTGGTTAGGGCCCGCCCTCAAGAGACCCAGTACTTC	CASSQEVVRARPQETQYF
TRBV19	TRBJ1-2	NA	NA	TGTGCCAGTAGTATAGGAGGGACATTCGACTATGGCTACACCTTC	CASSIGGTFDYGYTF
TRBV19	TRBJ2-5	TRBD2	many	TGTGCCAGTAGTATGCCGGCGGGAGAAGAGACCCAGTACTTC	CASSMPAGEETQYF
TRBV25-1	TRBJ2-1	NA	NA	TGTGCCAGCGGCTCCTGGGACGGACAATACAATGAGCAGTTCTTC	CASGSWDGQYNEQFF
TRBV12-3/TRBV12-4	TRBJ1-1	TRBD1	many	TGTGCCAGCAGGCGGGGGACAGGGAGCGCTGAAGCTTTCTTT	CASRRGTGSAEAFF
TRBV29-1	TRBJ2-3	TRBD1	many	TGCAGCGTCGGACAGGGGAGGGCAGATACGCAGTATTTT	CSVGQGRADTQYF
TRBV5-1	TRBJ1-6	TRBD1	few	TGCGCCAGCAGCTTGTACAGGGGCAATTCACCCCTCCACTTT	CASSLYRGNSPLHF
TRBV9	TRBJ2-3	TRBD2	many	TGTGCCAGCAGCGTGGGGGGGACCACAGATACGCAGTATTTT	CASSVGGTTDTQYF
TRBV12-2	TRBJ2-4	NA	many	TGTGCAAGTCGCTTACGTGGGTATACCAAAAACATTCAGTACTTC	CASRLRGYTKNIQYF
TRBV20-1	TRBJ1-5	NA	few	TGCAGTGCACGCCAGAGCAATCAGCCCCAGCATTTT	CSARQSNQPQHF
TRBV4-2	TRBJ2-2	TRBD2	NA	TGTGCCAGCAGCCTCGAAGCGGGAGCCGGGGAGCTGTTTTTT	CASSLEAGAGELFF
TRBV30	TRBJ1-5	NA	NA	TGTGCCTGGAGTGCCCCCGGACAGTTGTCCAATCAGCCCCAGCATTTT	CAWSAPGQLSNQPQHF
TRBV10-1	TRBJ2-3	NA	many	TGCGCCAGCAGTGTGACGAGGGGAGGCGCAGATACGCAGTATTTT	CASSVTRGGADTQYF
TRBV12-3/TRBV12-4	TRBJ2-5	NA	many	TGTGCCAGCAGTCCTTTGGCCTCCCGAGAGACCCAGTACTTC	CASSPLASRETQYF
TRBV20-1	TRBJ1-5	NA	NA	TGCAGTGCTAGTCACCAGAGCAATCAGCCCCAGCATTTT	CSASHQSNQPQHF
TRBV20-1	TRBJ2-7	TRBD2	many	TGCAGTGCTAGAGGTACGGGCGGGACTAGCGACTCCTACGAGCAGTACTTC	CSARGTGGTSDSYEQYF
TRBV6-2/TRBV6-3	TRBJ2-5	NA	many	TGTGCCAGCAGTTTCTCCCGGGAGACCCAGTACTTC	CASSFSRETQYF
TRBV6-2/TRBV6-3	TRBJ1-1	NA	many	TGTGCCAGCAGTTACAAGGCGGGGGAAGACAGCATGAACACTGAAGCTTTCTTT	CASSYKAGEDSMNTEAFF
TRBV7-2	TRBJ1-2	NA	NA	TGTGCCAGCAGCCCAGGAGAGGCCTTCTATGGCTACACCTTC	CASSPGEAFYGYTF
TRBV5-1	TRBJ2-1	TRBD1	few	TGCGCCAGCAGTCCCGGACAGGATTACAATGAGCAGTTCTTC	CASSPGQDYNEQFF
TRBV12-3/TRBV12-4	TRBJ2-5	TRBD2	many	TGTGCCAGCAGTATTCGACTAGCACCTGAGACCCAGTACTTC	CASSIRLAPETQYF
TRBV29-1	TRBJ2-4	NA	many	TGCAGCGTAAACAGGGGAGGGGACAAAAACATTCAGTACTTC	CSVNRGGDKNIQYF
TRBV29-1	TRBJ2-7	TRBD2	NA	TGCAGCGTTGAGAGGGCGGGAGTACACGAGCAGTACTTC	CSVERAGVHEQYF
TRBV5-1	TRBJ1-1	NA	many	TGCGCCAGCAGCTTGCAGGCTTCGGAAATGAACACTGAAGCTTTCTTT	CASSLQASEMNTEAFF
TRBV6-5	TRBJ2-5	NA	NA	TGTGCCAGCAGTTACGGGGACGGGACCCAGTACTTC	CASSYGDGTQYF
TRBV6-6	TRBJ1-3	NA	many	TGTGCCAGCAGTTACTCGATGGGGTCCTCTGGAAACACCATATATTTT	CASSYSMGSSGNTIYF
TRBV30	TRBJ1-1	NA	few	TGTGCCTGGAGTCCGATGGTGACTGAAGCTTTCTTT	CAWSPMVTEAFF
TRBV6-2/TRBV6-3	TRBJ2-5	NA	NA	TGTGCCAGCAGCCTGCAGGGCCGCCAAGAGACCCAGTACTTC	CASSLQGRQETQYF
TRBV29-1	TRBJ1-5	NA	few	TGCAGCGTTGTGGAGTCTATTAATCAGCCCCAGCATTTT	CSVVESINQPQHF
TRBV6-2/TRBV6-3	TRBJ2-7	TRBD2	many	TGTGCCAGCAATTTAGCGGGACCTCCGGGCGAGCAGTACTTC	CASNLAGPPGEQYF
TRBV19	TRBJ2-2	TRBD2	NA	TGTGCCAGTAGTATAGGGGCTAGCGGCGGGGAGCTGTTTTTT	CASSIGASGGELFF
TRBV5-4	TRBJ2-5	TRBD2	few	TGTGCCAGCAGCTTGCCCCTAGCGGAAGGAGAGACCCAGTACTTC	CASSLPLAEGETQYF
TRBV4-3	TRBJ2-1	NA	NA	TGCGCCAGCAGCCAAGAGGGGGGAAGCTCCTACAATGAGCAGTTCTTC	CASSQEGGSSYNEQFF
TRBV11-2	TRBJ2-5	NA	many	TGTGCCACGAGGGACAACCAGCGGACCCAAGAGACCCAGTACTTC	CATRDNQRTQETQYF
TRBV11-2	TRBJ2-3	TRBD2	many	TGTGCCAGCAGCTTATTAGTTTGGGCTAGCGGGCTTTCTAGCACAGATACGCAGTATTTT	CASSLLVWASGLSSTDTQYF
TRBV10-1	TRBJ2-2	TRBD2	few	TGCGCCAGCAACAAGGCTAGCGGGATTCGGGAGACCGGGGAGCTGTTTTTT	CASNKASGIRETGELFF
TRBV7-2	TRBJ2-7	NA	few	TGTGCCAGCAGCTTTGGGGAGACCTACGAGCAGTACTTC	CASSFGETYEQYF
TRBV11-1	TRBJ1-1	TRBD1	NA	TGTGCCAGCAGCGTCAGGACAGGTTTGACTGAAGCTTTCTTT	CASSVRTGLTEAFF
TRBV7-2	TRBJ2-2	NA	NA	TGTGCCAGCAGCCCTTTAGGGTTCGCCGGGGAGCTGTTTTTT	CASSPLGFAGELFF
TRBV5-1	TRBJ2-3	NA	few	TGCGCCAGCAGCTACGGACAGAGCACAGATACGCAGTATTTT	CASSYGQSTDTQYF
TRBV2	TRBJ2-7	NA	NA	TGTGCCAGCAGTCTCGGCAGGGGATGGGGCGAGCAGTACTTC	CASSLGRGWGEQYF
TRBV5-1	TRBJ2-3	TRBD1	many	TGCGCCAGCAGCTTGGTGGGACAGAGCTACACAGATACGCAGTATTTT	CASSLVGQSYTDTQYF
TRBV11-2	TRBJ2-7	TRBD2	many	TGTGCCAGCAGCATCGGACTAGCTGTCTACGAGCAGTACTTC	CASSIGLAVYEQYF
TRBV5-1	TRBJ2-1	TRBD2	NA	TGCGCCAGCAGCTTTCTAGCGGGAGGTAAAAATGAGCAGTTCTTC	CASSFLAGGKNEQFF
TRBV28	TRBJ1-2	NA	NA	TGTGCCAGCAGTAGAGGACCGCACTATGGCTACACCTTC	CASSRGPHYGYTF
TRBV18	TRBJ2-5	TRBD2	NA	TGTGCCAGCTCACCTGGGACTAGCGGGGAAGAGACCCAGTACTTC	CASSPGTSGEETQYF
TRBV28	TRBJ1-4	TRBD1	NA	TGTGCCAGCAGTTCGAATGGAGCAGGGGGCGAAAAACTGTTTTTT	CASSSNGAGGEKLFF
TRBV6-1	TRBJ2-3	TRBD2	many	TGTGCCAGCAGTGGACTAGCGGGAGGCACAGATACGCAGTATTTT	CASSGLAGGTDTQYF
TRBV29-1	TRBJ2-3	NA	few	TGCAGCGTTGAGAAGGGGGACAGCACAGATACGCAGTATTTT	CSVEKGDSTDTQYF
TRBV12-5	TRBJ2-1	TRBD2	many	TGTGCTAGTGGTTTGGTAGAGCTAGCGGGAGGAGGGGAGCAGTTCTTC	CASGLVELAGGGEQFF